A selection of T cell receptor beta chains follows, all from one sample in a study of blood T cell repertoires in COVID-19. Only in-frame clones appear in the TCRdb table, and some are missing; sequencing was by immunoSEQ multiplex PCR. The table shows about 290,000 clones, with around 89% occurring only once. The sequencing input was peripheral blood. These receptors originate from a man aged 40-50 years with acute or convalescent COVID-19. Each CDR3 is given with its conserved first and last residue. The D gene is left open where the match is weak. Only some rows state a clone size, as once, few, many or a class for expanded clones.

13	TRBV28	-	TRBJ1-2	-	CASSLGTSYGYTF	TGTGCCAGCAGTTTAGGGACATCCTATGGCTACACCTTC
13	TRBV6-1	-	TRBJ1-1	-	CASSEQVNTEAFF	TGTGCCAGCAGTGAACAGGTTAACACTGAAGCTTTCTTT
13	TRBV5-5	-	TRBJ2-1	few	CASILTGGSEQFF	TGTGCCAGCATCCTAACAGGAGGGAGTGAGCAGTTCTTC
16	TRBV5-8	-	TRBJ1-2	-	CASSPTRTSAWSGYTF	TGTGCCAGCAGCCCAACCCGGACATCGGCTTGGAGTGGCTACACCTTC
14	TRBV19	-	TRBJ1-4	-	CASSARERGEKLFF	TGTGCCAGTAGTGCCCGGGAAAGAGGTGAAAAACTGTTTTTT
13	TRBV29-1	-	TRBJ1-4	-	CSVVRLANEKLFF	TGCAGCGTTGTGAGGTTGGCTAATGAAAAACTGTTTTTT
17	TRBV5-1	TRBD1	TRBJ2-7	-	CASSADPAGQGNYEQYF	TGCGCCAGCAGCGCGGACCCCGCCGGACAGGGAAACTACGAGCAGTACTTC
15	TRBV7-2	-	TRBJ1-3	-	CAGRPEQGSGNTIYF	TGTGCCGGCAGACCCGAACAGGGATCCGGAAACACCATATATTTT
14	TRBV19	TRBD1	TRBJ1-2	once	CASSDRGFGYGYTF	TGTGCCAGTAGTGACAGGGGATTTGGCTATGGCTACACCTTC
17	TRBV4-2	TRBD1	TRBJ2-1	once	CASSAKPGTGLGNEQFF	TGTGCCAGCAGCGCAAAACCCGGGACAGGGCTAGGGAATGAGCAGTTCTTC
16	TRBV15	-	TRBJ1-4	-	CATSRPRGGTNEKLFF	TGTGCCACCAGCAGGCCCCGGGGAGGGACGAATGAAAAACTGTTTTTT
17	TRBV5-1	TRBD2	TRBJ2-3	-	CASSFWTSGGATDTQYF	TGCGCCAGCAGCTTCTGGACTAGCGGGGGGGCCACAGATACGCAGTATTTT
15	TRBV2	-	TRBJ2-1	-	CASSESSPAYNEQFF	TGTGCCAGCAGTGAGTCTAGTCCTGCCTACAATGAGCAGTTCTTC
14	TRBV19	-	TRBJ1-1	-	CATGTLLPNTEAFF	TGTGCCACCGGGACTTTACTGCCGAACACTGAAGCTTTCTTT
16	TRBV5-1	-	TRBJ2-1	-	CASSYHGGATYNEQFF	TGCGCCAGCTCGTATCACGGCGGGGCAACCTACAATGAGCAGTTCTTC
13	TRBV6-5	-	TRBJ1-2	-	CASSYGSHQGYTF	TGTGCCAGCAGTTACGGGAGCCATCAAGGCTACACCTTC
17	TRBV10-3	TRBD1	TRBJ1-1	-	CAISESGTGFLNTEAFF	TGTGCCATCAGTGAGTCAGGGACAGGGTTCCTGAACACTGAAGCTTTCTTT
13	TRBV6-5	-	TRBJ1-3	-	CASTSPGSNTIYF	TGTGCCAGCACCTCCCCCGGGTCGAACACCATATATTTT
16	TRBV5-4	-	TRBJ1-2	-	CASSLEFEGLIYGYTF	TGTGCCAGCAGCTTGGAATTCGAGGGCCTAATCTATGGCTACACCTTC
16	TRBV5-4	TRBD1	TRBJ2-5	-	CASSSPTGSYQETQYF	TGTGCCAGCAGCTCCCCGACAGGGTCGTACCAAGAGACCCAGTACTTC